The clone carrying this T cell receptor (beta chain) has a single count. The V segment lost 0 bases and the J segment 5 bases; nucleotides outside the gene matches: 3. This CDR3 is 15 amino acids long. From germline, CDR1 is SGHRS and CDR2 YFSETQ. How the authors handled the data: Reference gene primers were amplified, and this amplification served to estimate nucleated cell counts. The assay was immunoSEQ multiplex PCR, and TCRdb's table has in-frame clones only and misses some. Clonal size and the V and J genes are those of that table, whereas D and trimming came from the DNA. The sample holds about 150,000 clones, 80% to 90% seen once. The source of the sample is a study of blood T cell repertoires in COVID-19. Study-level background: T cells, B-cell-depleted T cells, or PBMCs provided the cDNA or gDNA that served as material.

J is TRBJ2-1 and V is TRBV5-1; 9 bases are shared with TRBD1. This TCR was recovered from a man aged 70-80 years with acute or convalescent COVID-19. The specimen sequenced was peripheral blood. The CDR3 is CASSLVTGGHNEQFF. Here the CDR3 DNA reads TGCGCCAGCAGCTTGGTTACAGGGGGCCACAATGAGCAGTTCTTC. Drawing the rest from reference TRBV5-1 and TRBJ2-1, the complete variable domain is KAGVTQTPRYLIKTRGQQVTLSCSPISGHRSVSWYQQTPGQGLQFLFEYFSETQRNKGNFPGRFSGRQFSNSRSEMNVSTLELGDSALYLCASSLVTGGHNEQFFGPGTRLTVL.